This TCR beta chain appears in the sequencing data of a study of early T cells in non-severe SARS-CoV-2 infection. Background on the study: Sequencing of unsorted whole blood was done on bulk RNA, leaving chains unpaired.

Study conclusions and caveats: Matching with VDJdb favored anti-spike CD8 responses (missing private and CD4 specificities).

CDR1 LGHNA and CDR2 YSLEER come from the germline V gene. The V and J ends lost 0 bases and 4 bases respectively, with 15 bases between them. The CDR3 covers 17 residues. A word on this clonotype: Its antigen is currently unknown.

In the library, individual cDNA molecules carried attached unique molecular identifiers. In TCRdb, the 5' RACE reads were re-called with MiXCR into one record per CDR3 protein. Among tens of thousands of distinct CDR3 sequences listed, 3.9% were seen once. The clonotype was recovered from an adult who was a healthcare worker with PCR-confirmed SARS-CoV-2 infection or an uninfected control (not recorded which). The chain joins TRBV4-3 to TRBJ2-2, with no clear D. The sample taken for sequencing was whole blood. The CDR3 loop reads CASSQDRKVLITGELFF. CDR3 DNA: TGCGCCAGCAGCCAAGATCGGAAGGTGTTGATCACCGGGGAGCTGTTTTTT.